The 3 T cell receptor beta chains below come from one sample, sequenced in a study of ipilimumab plus nivolumab after autologous stem cell transplantation. TCRdb's table, derived via immunoSEQ multiplex PCR, lists solely in-frame clones and lacks some. This sample carries roughly 45,000 clones, about 88% of them seen once, and the ten largest clones take approximately 0.83%. Sequenced here: PBMCs, sampled in a trial of ipilimumab plus nivolumab as post-transplant consolidation. The receptors were sampled from a male donor with multiple myeloma.

This clone was recorded once. The chain carries TRBV5-5 and TRBJ1-4, with TRBD1 matching 7 bases. This CDR3 region has 16 residues. V lost 0 bases to trimming and J lost 8 bases; unmatched junction nucleotides: 10. CDR1 and CDR2 from the germline V gene are SGHKS and YYEKEE (reference sequence). The CDR3: CASSLAPATGQEKLFF. The CDR3, as DNA: TGTGCCAGCAGCTTGGCCCCCGCGACAGGGCAAGAAAAACTGTTTTTT.

The rearrangement links TRBV4-1 to TRBJ1-5; 10 bases align to TRBD1. The CDR3 loop spans 18 amino acids. Germline CDR1 reads MGHRA; CDR2 reads YSYEKL. V lost 5 bases and J lost 3; bases outside the gene matches: 13. CDR3 bases: TGCGCCAGCAGCACCATTCAGGGGGACAGGGGCTACAATCAGCCCCAGCATTTT. Translated, it gives CASSTIQGDRGYNQPQHF.

This clone was counted a few times. This sample also contains other DNA sequences that code for the same CDR3. V gene TRBV2 combines with J gene TRBJ1-5, with D tentatively TRBD1 (5 bases). Deletions cut 6 bases from V and 1 base from J, with 7 bases between. The CDR3 is 13 amino acids. CDR1 and CDR2 from the germline V gene are SNHLY and FYNNEI. The CDR3 DNA sequence: TGTGCCAGCAGACGGGACAGCAATCAGCCCCAGCATTTT. Translation: CASRRDSNQPQHF.